This T cell receptor (beta chain) was obtained from a study of blood T cell repertoires in COVID-19. For the study at large: Material from acute and convalescent COVID-19 was sourced from the United States, Italy and Spain. The cDNA or gDNA used as material had been derived from T cells, B-cell-depleted T cells, or PBMCs.

The germline gives CDR1 SGHKS, CDR2 YYEKEE (reference sequence). The CDR3 covers 14 residues. Trimming removed 3 bases from V and 7 bases from J, with 11 bases in between. Source study methods: Counts of nucleated cells, estimated from reference gene primer amplification, were obtained. Sequencing used immunoSEQ multiplex PCR; TCRdb keeps in-frame clones, though not all of them. The V and J calls and clone size were taken over from that table, and D and trimming were inferred from the DNA. Here the sample spans approximately 74,000 clones, approximately 83% being singletons. The chain combines TRBV5-5 with TRBJ1-6, with a weak D call TRBD1 (5 bases). The specimen sequenced was peripheral blood. The sequence came from a man at least 80 years old with active or convalescent COVID-19. The CDR3, as DNA: TGTGCCAGCAGCTCGGGACTCTACAATTCACCCCTCCACTTT. Amino acid sequence: CASSSGLYNSPLHF. Full variable domain (outside the CDR3, taken from reference TRBV5-5 and TRBJ1-6): DAGVTQSPTHLIKTRGQQVTLRCSPISGHKSVSWYQQVLGQGPQFIFQYYEKEERGRGNFPDRFSARQFPNYSSELNVNALLLGDSALYLCASSSGLYNSPLHFGNGTRLTVT.